This record covers a single T cell receptor (beta chain). TCRdb's copy holds only in-frame clones and misses some; the assay was immunoSEQ multiplex PCR. The sample lists roughly 48,000 clones; around 94% were seen once. This sample is drawn from a study of T cell changes during pregnancy in multiple sclerosis. The TCR sequence derives from a female donor in good health, enrolled as a control in a pregnancy study. The specimen was CD4+ T cells from peripheral blood mononuclear cells, collected in the second trimester of pregnancy.

This CDR3 is CASSFRLAGHQETQYF. The CDR3 nucleotides are TGTGCCAGCAGTTTCAGACTAGCGGGGCACCAAGAGACCCAGTACTTC. The gene calls are TRBV6-5 and TRBJ2-5; 11 bases map to TRBD2. The CDR3 has 16 residues. Germline CDR1 reads MNHEY; CDR2 reads SVGAGI. J was trimmed by 0 bases and V by 4 bases; bases with no gene match: 4.